These 10 T cell receptor beta chains were all obtained from the same sample, sequenced in a study of CD8+ T cells in alopecia areata. The authors extracted RNA and reverse transcribed it into cDNA as the sequencing template. The data were produced by immunoSEQ multiplex PCR, yet TCRdb's version contains in-frame clones alone and is incomplete. The sample has around 120,000 clones, more than 30% seen once. Sequenced material: CD4+ T cells sorted from blood. These receptor sequences come from a human donor with alopecia areata.

The J gene is TRBJ2-1, the V gene TRBV5-6, with D perhaps TRBD1 (6 bases). This CDR3 has 13 amino acids. Germline V gives CDR1 SGHDT, CDR2 YYEEEE. V shed 4 bases and J shed 11 bases, with 16 bases lying between them. In nucleotides, the CDR3 is TGTGCCAGCAGCCCACAATGGACAGACCAGCAGTTCTTC. Amino acids: CASSPQWTDQQFF.

This chain links TRBV7-2 with TRBJ2-1, with 7 bases matching TRBD1. The V and J ends lost 3 bases and 9 bases, in that order; junction bases with no gene match: 8. Germline V CDR1 and CDR2: SGHTA, FQGNSA. The length of the CDR3 is 14 residues. The CDR3: CASSFRQGTSEQFF. The CDR3 bases are TGTGCCAGCAGCTTCAGACAGGGAACAAGTGAGCAGTTCTTC.

V is TRBV29-1 and J is TRBJ2-7, with a weak D call TRBD1 (5 bases). V lost 7 bases and J lost 5, with 12 bases in between. CDR1 and CDR2 (germline): SQVTM, ANQGSEA. The length of the CDR3 is 11 residues. CDR3 amino acids: CSGGRGDEQYF. The CDR3 DNA is TGCAGCGGGGGCCGTGGGGACGAGCAGTACTTC.

This chain joins TRBV7-9 and TRBJ2-7; D uncertain. Germline V CDR1 and CDR2: SEHNR, FQNEAQ (reference sequence). Trimming removed 5 bases at V and 7 bases at J, with 18 bases between. CDR3 length: 14 residues. The CDR3 nucleotides are TGTGCCAGCAGCCCCCCAGTGGGGTTTGGGGAGCAGTACTTC. This encodes CASSPPVGFGEQYF.

The rearrangement links TRBV7-3 to TRBJ2-5, with D perhaps TRBD1 (6 bases). V dropped 3 bases and J dropped 2 bases, with 7 bases sitting between them. The V gene's germline CDR1 is SGHTA and CDR2 FQGTGA. The CDR3 runs 13 residues. In nucleotides, the CDR3 is TGTGCCAGCAGCTTGGGGGCTCAAGAGACCCAGTACTTC. Translating it yields CASSLGAQETQYF. Full variable domain (outside the CDR3, taken from reference TRBV7-3 and TRBJ2-5): GAGVSQTPSNKVTEKGKYVELRCDPISGHTALYWYRQSLGQGPEFLIYFQGTGAADDSGLPNDRFFAVRPEGSVSTLKIQRTERGDSAVYLCASSLGAQETQYFGPGTRLLVL.

The gene calls are TRBV27 and TRBJ2-5, with a weak D call TRBD2 (6 bases). Trimming removed 6 bases from V and 7 bases from J, with 24 bases in between. Germline CDR1 MNHEY, CDR2 SMNVEV (reference sequence). The CDR3 runs 16 residues. CDR3 in DNA: TGTGCCAGCAGGACATCGGGGAGGATCAACGTCGGGACCCAGTACTTC. Protein sequence: CASRTSGRINVGTQYF.

V and J are TRBV7-2 and TRBJ1-2; the D is unclear. The length of the CDR3 is 14 residues. Looked up from germline, CDR1 is SGHTA and CDR2 is FQGNSA. V was pared by 5 bases and J by 0 bases, with 10 bases between. CDR3 loop: CASSPTPSNYGYTF. The CDR3 region has the DNA TGTGCCAGCAGCCCTACGCCTTCTAACTATGGCTACACCTTC.

The J gene is TRBJ2-3, the V gene TRBV7-9; no clear D. Trimming stripped 5 bases from V and 4 bases from J, with 7 bases between. The CDR3 consists of 12 residues. Germline V gene sequence: CDR1 SEHNR, CDR2 FQNEAQ (reference sequence). The chain's CDR3 is CASSMLSDTQYF. DNA for the CDR3: TGTGCCAGCAGCATGTTGTCAGATACGCAGTATTTT.

This clone was seen a few times. The rearrangement links TRBV7-2 to TRBJ2-6, with D unclear. Trimming cost V 6 bases and J 0 bases, with 6 bases left between them. Germline V gene sequence: CDR1 SGHTA, CDR2 FQGNSA. This CDR3 is 14 amino acids long. CDR3 in amino acids: CASSEFSGANVLTF. The CDR3, as DNA: TGTGCCAGCAGTGAGTTCTCTGGGGCCAACGTCCTGACTTTC.

This chain connects TRBV7-9 to TRBJ1-2, with 8 bases matching TRBD1. Germline-derived CDR1 and CDR2 are SEHNR and FQNEAQ (reference sequence). V lost 5 bases to trimming and J lost 3 bases; unmatched junction nucleotides: 8. The CDR3 runs to 15 residues. CDR3 coding DNA: TGTGCCAGCAGCACACCAGGGGGCTTGGACTATGGCTACACCTTC. Residues: CASSTPGGLDYGYTF.